The rows below give T cell receptor beta chains drawn from one sample of a study of graft-versus-host responses after intestinal transplantation. Data came from immunoSEQ multiplex PCR; TCRdb stores just in-frame clones and leaves some out. The table shows fewer than 45,000 clones, with 91% occurring only once. Sequenced here: PBMCs, sampled around 320 days after intestinal transplant. The origin of the receptors is a human patient who received an intestinal transplant, so some T cells may come from the graft donor. The CDR3 runs from the conserved cysteine through the conserved F or W. The D gene is left open where the match is weak. Where a row states a size, it is once, few, many or the class of an expanded clone; other rows omit it.

TRBJ1-5 | TRBD1 | . | TRBV2 | TGTGCCAGCAGAGACAGGGGCGTCCAGCCCCAGCATTTT | CASRDRGVQPQHF
TRBJ2-2 | . | . | TRBV5-5 | TGTGCCAGCAGCTTGTTAACGAACACCGGGGAGCTGTTTTTT | CASSLLTNTGELFF
TRBJ2-1 | . | once | TRBV28 | TGTGCCAGCGGATCCTATGACCCGGGACTCCCAGACTGGGGGAATGAGCAGTTCTTC | CASGSYDPGLPDWGNEQFF
TRBJ2-7 | . | . | TRBV27 | TGTGCCAGCAGTTTAACTGCCACCTACGAGCAGTACTTC | CASSLTATYEQYF
TRBJ2-3 | . | . | TRBV29-1 | TGCAGCCACGGTGTGGCCATCCATCCTAGCACAGATACGCAGTATTTT | CSHGVAIHPSTDTQYF
TRBJ2-7 | TRBD1 | . | TRBV5-6 | TGTGCCAGCAGCTCCGGGACAGTGTACGAGCAGTACTTC | CASSSGTVYEQYF
TRBJ2-1 | . | . | TRBV25-1 | TGTGCCAGCAGTGAATATATAGAGTTCTTC | CASSEYIEFF
TRBJ2-5 | . | . | TRBV6-6 | TGTGCCAGCAGTTACCGGCCCCAGGGGGAGACCCAGTACTTC | CASSYRPQGETQYF
TRBJ2-7 | TRBD2 | . | TRBV19 | TGTGCCAGTAGTATAGCCCGCGGGGGGACCTACGAGCAGTACTTC | CASSIARGGTYEQYF
TRBJ2-1 | . | . | TRBV6-5 | TGTGCCAGCAGTTACAAGGGCAATGAGCAGTTCTTC | CASSYKGNEQFF
TRBJ2-3 | TRBD2 | . | TRBV7-3 | TGTGCCAGCAGCTCGGGGGGTTACACAGATACGCAGTATTTT | CASSSGGYTDTQYF
TRBJ2-3 | TRBD2 | . | TRBV6-5 | TGTGCCAGCAGTTACCTACTTAGCGGGAGGGCAGATACGCAGTATTTT | CASSYLLSGRADTQYF
TRBJ1-1 | TRBD1 | . | TRBV6-5 | TGTGCCAGCAGTTACTCTGGGACAGGATCGAACACTGAAGCTTTCTTT | CASSYSGTGSNTEAFF
TRBJ1-1 | TRBD1 | once | TRBV23-1 | TGCGCCAGCAGTCAATCAACAGGGGTCACTGAAGCTTTCTTT | CASSQSTGVTEAFF
TRBJ2-3 | . | . | TRBV7-9 | TGTGCCAGCAGCTTAGCGGCTTTATTAGGGTCTACAGATACGCAGTATTTT | CASSLAALLGSTDTQYF
TRBJ1-5 | . | few | TRBV7-2 | TGTGCCAGCAGCTTAGCTGTCGGGAGTAATCAGCCCCAGCATTTT | CASSLAVGSNQPQHF
TRBJ1-3 | . | . | TRBV6-5 | TGTGCCAGCAGCCCCCCCGGGGCTGGAAACACCATATATTTT | CASSPPGAGNTIYF
TRBJ2-7 | . | . | TRBV2 | TGTGCCACGAGCGGACGACCAGGACCTTCCTACGAGCAGTACTTC | CATSGRPGPSYEQYF